These T cell receptor beta chains were read from a single sample in a study of blood T cell repertoires in COVID-19. Repertoires were generated with immunoSEQ multiplex PCR, while TCRdb's copy carries only in-frame clones and drops some. The sample holds 150,000 to 200,000 clones; about 86% are singletons and the top ten take 0.99%. The sample taken for sequencing was peripheral blood. These receptors were collected from a man between 18 and 29 years old with acute or convalescent COVID-19. The conserved cysteine and the conserved F or W are not part of the CDR3 here.

v_call cdr3_aa
TRBV12-3/TRBV12-4 ASSLTAADEAF
TRBV12-3/TRBV12-4 ASRQGNQPQH
TRBV27 ASSLSRGDTQY
TRBV30 AWSFSGKAF
TRBV6-1 ASSEGRLLREKLF
TRBV7-8 ASTEQGATNSNQPQH
TRBV11-2 ASSREFFEQF
TRBV11-1 ASSSTGGDQETQY
TRBV7-8 ASSPSIGSYNEQF
TRBV27 ASSLKDRGRGANVLT
TRBV18 ASSPPVSTSDQETQY
TRBV2 ASSEGGQIQETQY
TRBV30 AWSEGGSGNTIY
TRBV5-1 ASSLAPRVAGEKETQY
TRBV10-1 ASSESRGTEQF
TRBV24-1 ATSDSIQGETQY
TRBV6-4 ASSEIAGGPGNEQF
TRBV25-1 ASTLRVDYGYT
TRBV29-1 SVVRDSPSTDTQY
TRBV18 ASSPPESGGKNYGYT
TRBV9 ASSVGSGGVTDTQY
TRBV12-3/TRBV12-4 ASSFYGELF
TRBV2 ASRQVPNQETQY
TRBV30 AWSPSGEGPYGYT
TRBV30 AWSVGGDYGYT
TRBV5-1 ASSTAGTGIDGYT
TRBV7-8 ASTRTPGGGTDTQY
TRBV5-5 ASSYPGTGGEGYT
TRBV28 ASSSDRGLCGYT
TRBV7-9 ASSHGTEAF
TRBV27 ASSFLSGQTRGYT
TRBV30 AGRAIGTADINSPLH
TRBV30 AWSSGGLAGGETQY
TRBV19 ASTVRNTIY
TRBV6-4 ASSEASGGGDTQY
TRBV11-3 ASSLDGTFSYNEQF
TRBV11-2 ASSFGTGYDEQF
TRBV28 ASSWGQGGYLDSYNEQF
TRBV19 ASRRQGTGNTIY
TRBV28 ASSLGSGVYSGNTIY
TRBV5-6 ASSPDRYNEQF
TRBV5-6 ASSLVRGDEKLF
TRBV4-2 ASSQSTTVLGIQY
TRBV3-1/TRBV3-2 ASSPQTGFSGNTIY
TRBV27 ASSLTASEQF
TRBV11-1 ASSFDDRVNTEAF
TRBV28 ASSLSQGANEKLF
TRBV6-5 ASRGQGASSPLH